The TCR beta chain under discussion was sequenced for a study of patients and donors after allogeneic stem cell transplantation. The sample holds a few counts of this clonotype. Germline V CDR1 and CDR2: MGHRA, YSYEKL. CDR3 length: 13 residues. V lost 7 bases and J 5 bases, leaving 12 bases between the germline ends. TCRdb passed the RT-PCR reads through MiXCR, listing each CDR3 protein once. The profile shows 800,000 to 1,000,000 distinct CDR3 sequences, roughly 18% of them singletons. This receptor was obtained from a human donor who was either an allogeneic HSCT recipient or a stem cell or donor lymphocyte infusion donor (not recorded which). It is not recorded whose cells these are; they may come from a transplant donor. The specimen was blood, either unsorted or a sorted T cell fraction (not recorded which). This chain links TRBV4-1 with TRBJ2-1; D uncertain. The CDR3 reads CASTALVDNEQFF. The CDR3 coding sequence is TGCGCCAGCACGGCCCTAGTCGACAATGAGCAGTTCTTC.